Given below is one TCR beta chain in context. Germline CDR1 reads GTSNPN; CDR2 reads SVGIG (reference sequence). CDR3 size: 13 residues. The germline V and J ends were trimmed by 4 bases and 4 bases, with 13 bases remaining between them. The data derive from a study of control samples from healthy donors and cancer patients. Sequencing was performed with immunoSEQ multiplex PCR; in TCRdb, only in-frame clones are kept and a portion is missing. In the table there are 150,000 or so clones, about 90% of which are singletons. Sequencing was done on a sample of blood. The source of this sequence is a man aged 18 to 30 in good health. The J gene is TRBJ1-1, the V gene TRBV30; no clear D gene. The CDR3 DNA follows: TGTGCCTGGAATCGTGAGTTTACCACTGAAGCTTTCTTT. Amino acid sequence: CAWNREFTTEAFF.